Each of the 32 T cell receptor beta chains below was sequenced from the same sample in a study of CD8 T cells in ankylosing spondylitis. TCRdb re-analysed the 5' RACE reads in MiXCR, keeping a single row per CDR3 protein. The profile covers some 220,000 distinct CDR3 sequences, with over 9.5% appearing a single time and about 2.5% taken by the ten largest. Sequenced input: blood, either unsorted or a sorted T cell fraction (not recorded which). Source of these receptors: a male donor with ankylosing spondylitis or in good health (not recorded which).

This clonotype has a count of ten or more. The chain links TRBV10-3 to TRBJ2-7; 14 nucleotides line up with TRBD2. Germline CDR1 reads ENHRY; CDR2 reads SYGVKD. The CDR3 has 15 residues. Trimming cost V 6 bases and J 7 bases; bases outside gene matches: 8. This CDR3 is CAISSTSGRAEEQYF. The CDR3 DNA sequence: TGTGCCATCAGCTCGACTAGCGGGAGGGCGGAGGAGCAGTACTTC.

In its sample, this clonotype was seen many times. CDR3 sequence: CASSLDSRNEQYF. CDR3 bases: TGCGCCAGCAGCTTGGACTCCCGGAACGAGCAGTACTTC. J is TRBJ2-7 and V is TRBV5-1; D remains ambiguous. The CDR3 consists of 13 residues. Deletions cut 0 bases from V and 5 bases from J, with 9 bases between. Germline assignment: CDR1 SGHRS and CDR2 YFSETQ.

This clonotype was recorded many times. The genes are TRBV20-1 and TRBJ2-7; D not resolved. The CDR3 spans 12 residues. Germline CDR1 DFQATT, CDR2 SNEGSKA (reference sequence). Trimming shortened V by 4 bases and J by 2 bases, and 9 bases separated the two germline ends. CDR3 in amino acids: CSAMARAYEQYF. As DNA, the CDR3 is TGCAGTGCTATGGCACGGGCCTACGAGCAGTACTTC.

This clonotype was seen repeatedly, ten times or more. This sequence joins TRBV29-1 and TRBJ1-3; 10 nucleotides align to TRBD1. With V trimmed by 3 bases and J by 0 bases, 2 bases remained unmatched. The CDR3 is 15 residues long. The germline V gene encodes CDR1 SQVTM and CDR2 ANQGSEA. CDR3 region: CSVEDRGFSGNTIYF. The CDR3 nucleotides are TGCAGCGTTGAGGACAGGGGGTTCTCTGGAAACACCATATATTTT.

This clonotype was detected only a few times. The chain carries TRBV2 and TRBJ2-1; D unresolved. This CDR3 contains 12 residues. CDR1 is SNHLY and CDR2 is FYNNEI in the germline V gene. Trimming shortened V by 3 bases and J by 8 bases, and 8 bases separated the two germline ends. The CDR3 spells CASSDPNDEQFF. The DNA for the CDR3 is TGTGCCAGCAGTGACCCGAATGATGAGCAGTTCTTC.

This clonotype has only a few counts. The V gene is TRBV25-1, the J gene TRBJ1-2; 7 positions match TRBD1. This CDR3 is 15 amino acids long. Germline assignment: CDR1 MGHDK and CDR2 SYGVNS. V was pared by 1 base and J by 7 bases, with 9 bases of the junction left unmatched. The CDR3 DNA reads TGTGCCAGCAGTGAATCGGGAGGGGGCGCGTCTGGCTACACCTTC. The encoded protein is CASSESGGGASGYTF.

This clonotype was counted at least ten times. The V call is TRBV7-8, the J call TRBJ2-3, with 12 nucleotides matching TRBD2. Germline values: CDR1 SGHVS, CDR2 FQNEAQ. The CDR3 runs 20 residues. The ends lost 5 bases at V and 0 bases at J; junction bases unmatched: 15. The CDR3 region is CASSPKLAGGLRSSTDTQYF. The CDR3 bases are TGTGCCAGCAGCCCGAAACTAGCGGGGGGCTTAAGATCTAGCACAGATACGCAGTATTTT.

This clonotype was found a few times. The chain combines TRBV30 with TRBJ2-1; 7 bases map to TRBD2. From germline, CDR1 is GTSNPN and CDR2 SVGIG (reference sequence). This CDR3 is built from 14 residues. J gave up 5 bases and V 5 bases, and 9 bases lay outside the gene matches. The CDR3 sequence is CAWRPGLPHNEQFF. The CDR3 DNA reads as TGTGCCTGGCGTCCGGGACTACCTCACAATGAGCAGTTCTTC.

At least ten counts were recorded for this clonotype. This chain uses TRBV2 with TRBJ1-1, with TRBD1 as a possible D gene (6 bases). V was shortened by 8 bases and J by 3 bases, with 10 bases between the two germline ends. The CDR3 consists of 12 residues. The germline V gene encodes CDR1 SNHLY and CDR2 FYNNEI. The CDR3 region has the DNA TGTGCCAGCTCAGGGGAGGACACTGAAGCTTTCTTT. Translated, it gives CASSGEDTEAFF. Combining the CDR3 with reference TRBV2 and TRBJ1-1 gives the whole variable domain EPEVTQTPSHQVTQMGQEVILRCVPISNHLYFYWYRQILGQKVEFLVSFYNNEISEKSEIFDDQFSVERPDGSNFTLKIRSTKLEDSAMYFCASSGEDTEAFFGQGTRLTVV.

The V call is TRBV5-1, the J call TRBJ2-1; 11 positions match TRBD2. The CDR3 is made up of 16 amino acids. The germline V gene encodes CDR1 SGHRS and CDR2 YFSETQ. After removal of 4 bases from V and 5 bases from J, the junction contained 8 bases not matched to a gene. CDR3 sequence reads: CASSQTTGLADNEQFF. The CDR3 coding sequence is TGCGCCAGCAGCCAAACAACGGGACTAGCGGACAATGAGCAGTTCTTC.

This clonotype was seen more than once but under ten times. The chain joins TRBV7-9 to TRBJ2-1, with D possibly being TRBD1 (7 bases). Germline assignment: CDR1 SEHNR and CDR2 FQNEAQ (reference sequence). V lost 4 bases and J 6 bases, leaving 13 bases between the germline ends. This CDR3 has 14 residues. The CDR3 coding sequence is TGTGCCAGCAGCTCAGGGGGGACAGTCAATGAGCAGTTCTTC. It codes for CASSSGGTVNEQFF.

This clonotype was seen repeatedly, ten times or more. The chain carries TRBV5-6 and TRBJ1-2; 10 nucleotides agree with TRBD1. The ends lost 4 bases at V and 2 bases at J; junction bases unmatched: 8. The CDR3 has 16 amino acids. Germline V gives CDR1 SGHDT, CDR2 YYEEEE. The CDR3 spells CASSPGSGQGNYGYTF. The CDR3 bases are TGTGCCAGCAGCCCCGGTTCGGGACAGGGGAACTATGGCTACACCTTC.

This clonotype was counted many times. This chain joins TRBV15 and TRBJ2-5; 11 bases match TRBD1. The CDR3 covers 16 residues. Looked up from germline, CDR1 is LNHNV and CDR2 is YYDKDF (reference sequence). The J segment lost 5 bases and the V segment lost 1 base, leaving 6 bases of the junction unmatched. CDR3 coding DNA: TGTGCCACCAGCAGAGGAGGGACAGGGGGGAGGGAGACCCAGTACTTC. It yields the protein CATSRGGTGGRETQYF.

This clonotype was counted at least ten times. The rearrangement uses TRBV20-1 and TRBJ1-5; no clear D. V was trimmed by 3 bases and J by 0 bases, leaving 3 bases between them. The germline gives CDR1 DFQATT, CDR2 SNEGSKA (reference sequence). There are 12 residues in the CDR3. The CDR3 spells CSASHSNQPQHF. The DNA of the CDR3 is TGCAGTGCTAGTCATAGCAATCAGCCCCAGCATTTT.

This clonotype has at least ten counts. The J gene is TRBJ2-1, the V gene TRBV5-1; D uncertain. The CDR3 has 15 residues. Trimming stripped 0 bases from V and 3 bases from J, with 10 bases between. Germline CDR1 SGHRS, CDR2 YFSETQ. In DNA, the CDR3 is TGCGCCAGCAGCTTGGACACCTGGTACTACAATGAGCAGTTCTTC. Translation: CASSLDTWYYNEQFF.

This clonotype has at least ten counts. The chain uses TRBV10-3 and TRBJ2-1; 11 bases are a match to TRBD2. Germline V CDR1 and CDR2: ENHRY, SYGVKD. The CDR3 spans 14 residues. Trimming cost V 6 bases and J 8 bases; bases outside gene matches: 6. CDR3 nucleotide sequence: TGTGCCATCAGCCCGGGACTAGCGGCCGATGAGCAGTTCTTC. This encodes CAISPGLAADEQFF.

This clonotype was found many times. The rearrangement joins TRBV5-6 to TRBJ2-6; D is undetermined. The CDR3 is made up of 15 amino acids. Germline lookup yields CDR1 SGHDT and CDR2 YYEEEE. The V and J ends lost 0 bases and 0 bases respectively, with 4 bases between them. DNA for the CDR3: TGTGCCAGCAGCTTGGTAGGCTCTGGGGCCAACGTCCTGACTTTC. Residues: CASSLVGSGANVLTF.

This clonotype occurred many times. The J gene is TRBJ2-2, the V gene TRBV20-1; possibly TRBD2 for D (6 bases). Germline V gives CDR1 DFQATT, CDR2 SNEGSKA (reference sequence). The CDR3 loop spans 16 amino acids. V was shortened by 0 bases and J by 2 bases, with 13 bases between the two germline ends. CDR3 amino acids: CSARDLGGTNTGELFF. As DNA, the CDR3 is TGCAGTGCTAGAGATCTCGGCGGGACCAACACCGGGGAGCTGTTTTTT.

This clonotype was counted ten times or more. This sequence joins TRBV5-1 and TRBJ1-1; TRBD1 aligns across 7 bases. The V and J ends lost 4 bases and 2 bases, in that order; junction bases with no gene match: 8. The CDR3 totals 15 residues. The germline gives CDR1 SGHRS, CDR2 YFSETQ. CDR3 coding DNA: TGCGCCAGCAGCCTATCAAACAGGGGAAACACTGAAGCTTTCTTT. It encodes CASSLSNRGNTEAFF.

At least ten counts were recorded for this clonotype. One junction end disagrees with the germline gene, perhaps due to a read error. The rearrangement joins TRBV27 to TRBJ1-1; D gene uncertain. This CDR3 region has 14 residues. CDR1 and CDR2 (germline): MNHEY, SMNVEV (reference sequence). The chain's CDR3 is CASSLYPGNTEAFF. The CDR3 region has the DNA TGCGCCAGCAGCTTGTACCCGGGGAACACTGAAGCTTTCTTT.

This clonotype has ten or more counts. V and J are TRBV21-1 and TRBJ2-2; the table's D call, TRBD2, was not checked against the DNA. TRBV21-1 is noted as a pseudogene. The CDR3 has 19 amino acids. CDR3 sequence reads: CASSKEGSSGSLNTGELFF. CDR3 in DNA: TGTGCCAGCAGCAAAGAGGGGTCTAGCGGGTCTCTCAACACCGGGGAGCTGTTTTTT.

The chain combines TRBV20-1 with TRBJ2-5, with TRBD2 as a possible D gene (7 bases). The CDR3 runs 14 residues. V gave up 6 bases and J gave up 5 bases, with 19 bases separating them. The germline V gene has CDR1 DFQATT and CDR2 SNEGSKA (reference sequence). The CDR3 nucleotides are TGCAGTGCCATCGCGGGGGCCCAGATGGAGACCCAGTACTTC. Residues: CSAIAGAQMETQYF.

The sample holds many counts of this clonotype. This chain links TRBV30 with TRBJ1-1; D not resolved. CDR3 length: 12 amino acids. Deletions cut 3 bases from V and 4 bases from J, with 9 bases between. Germline CDR1 and CDR2: GTSNPN and SVGIG (reference sequence). The CDR3: CAWRVAGTEAFF. CDR3 bases: TGTGCCTGGAGGGTGGCGGGCACTGAAGCTTTCTTT.

The chain uses TRBV6-6 and TRBJ2-3; 7 bases map to TRBD2. The CDR3 totals 15 residues. Germline V gene data show CDR1 as MNHNY and CDR2 as SVGAGI (reference sequence). After removal of 8 bases from V and 1 base from J, the junction contained 9 bases not matched to a gene. CDR3 region: CASGGGGKGTDTQYF. The CDR3 bases are TGTGCCAGCGGTGGGGGGGGGAAGGGCACAGATACGCAGTATTTT.

This clonotype was detected ten times or more. J is TRBJ1-1 and V is TRBV29-1; 9 positions agree with TRBD1. CDR1 and CDR2 from the germline V gene are SQVTM and ANQGSEA. J gave up 6 bases and V 4 bases, and 15 bases lay outside the gene matches. CDR3 size: 16 residues. CDR3 loop: CSVANSADRGRAEAFF. In DNA, the CDR3 is TGCAGCGTTGCTAACTCCGCTGACAGGGGGAGGGCTGAAGCTTTCTTT.

This clonotype appeared a few times. The chain employs TRBV18 and TRBJ1-2; D might be TRBD1 (6 bases). This CDR3 has 14 residues. V dropped 3 bases and J dropped 5 bases, with 13 bases sitting between them. Germline V gives CDR1 KGHSH, CDR2 LQKENI. Here the CDR3 reads CASSPMDSGYGYTF. DNA of the CDR3: TGTGCCAGCTCACCTATGGACAGTGGATATGGCTACACCTTC.

This chain connects TRBV29-1 to TRBJ2-1, with 9 bases aligning to TRBD2. Germline lookup yields CDR1 SQVTM and CDR2 ANQGSEA. The CDR3 is 18 residues long. V dropped 1 base and J dropped 3; count of bases not matched to a gene: 13. The CDR3, as DNA: TGCAGCGTTGAAGGGCTCCGCGGGGGGGCTGTTCTCTACAATGAGCAGTTCTTC. Translation gives CSVEGLRGGAVLYNEQFF.

This clonotype was counted between two and nine times. V is TRBV13 and J is TRBJ1-4; D is uncertain. V dropped 4 bases and J dropped 5 bases, with 14 bases sitting between them. CDR1 and CDR2 (germline): PRHDT, FYEKMQ (reference sequence). This CDR3 is 15 amino acids long. CDR3 in amino acids: CASSSRRLGNEKLFF. In DNA, the CDR3 is TGTGCCAGCAGCTCCCGGAGGCTAGGGAATGAAAAACTGTTTTTT.

This clonotype has just a few counts. The V gene is TRBV5-1, the J gene TRBJ2-5; 12 nucleotides align to TRBD2. V gave up 4 bases and J gave up 4 bases; unmatched junction bases: 5. Looked up from germline, CDR1 is SGHRS and CDR2 is YFSETQ. This CDR3 is built from 15 residues. The CDR3: CASSRTSGEGETQYF. CDR3 nucleotides: TGCGCCAGCAGCCGGACTAGCGGGGAGGGAGAGACCCAGTACTTC.

This clonotype was picked up a small number of times. The rearrangement links TRBV7-2 to TRBJ2-2; 8 bases align to TRBD2. V shed 4 bases, J shed 6 bases, and the junction held 13 bases outside the gene matches. CDR3 length equals 17 residues. Germline values: CDR1 SGHTA, CDR2 FQGNSA. The CDR3 DNA follows: TGTGCCAGCAGCTACACCAGGTCGGCGGGGGGAGCCGGGGAGCTGTTTTTT. This sequence encodes CASSYTRSAGGAGELFF.

This clonotype was observed at least ten times. The chain is built from TRBV7-2 and TRBJ1-5; no clear D gene. The V gene lost 1 base and the J gene lost 7 bases, with 11 bases spanning the gap. The CDR3 length is 14 residues. Germline lookup yields CDR1 SGHTA and CDR2 FQGNSA. The CDR3 nucleotides are TGTGCCAGCAGCTTAGTTTTCCCGGCCCAGCCCCAGCATTTT. Its translation is CASSLVFPAQPQHF.

This clonotype was found many times. The chain couples TRBV5-1 to TRBJ2-7; D possibly corresponds to TRBD1 (6 bases). This CDR3 has 16 residues. The V and J ends lost 2 bases and 3 bases respectively, with 18 bases between them. The V gene's germline CDR1 is SGHRS and CDR2 YFSETQ. The CDR3 region is CASSLQTGYVGYEQYF. In nucleotides, the CDR3 is TGCGCCAGCAGCTTACAAACAGGGTATGTCGGCTACGAGCAGTACTTC.